These 10 T cell receptor beta chains were sequenced from one sample in a study of cytomegalovirus exposure and HLA in healthy donors. The PCR employed 60 Vbeta primers together with 13 Jbeta primers. Data came from immunoSEQ multiplex PCR; TCRdb stores just in-frame clones and leaves some out. Among some 100,000 clones, approximately 80% were seen once, and the ten largest hold roughly 3.7%. Sequencing used PBMCs. The receptors here all came from a female donor in good health and CMV-seropositive.

This chain connects TRBV2 to TRBJ2-1; 11 nucleotides match TRBD2. The J segment lost 11 bases and the V segment lost 9 bases, leaving 12 bases of the junction unmatched. Germline values: CDR1 SNHLY, CDR2 FYNNEI. The CDR3 loop spans 14 amino acids. The DNA of the CDR3 is TGTGCCAGGGCTTTAGCGGGAGGGTCTAAAAAGCAGTTCTTC. This translates into CARALAGGSKKQFF.

This sequence joins TRBV9 and TRBJ1-2; tentative D call: TRBD1 (6 bases). The CDR3 extends over 13 amino acids. V was pared by 4 bases and J by 8 bases, with 15 bases between. CDR1 SGDLS and CDR2 YYNGEE come from the germline V gene. CDR3 nucleotides: TGTGCCAGCAGCACCGGAACAGGGATCGGCTACACCTTC. Its protein product is CASSTGTGIGYTF.

The chain carries TRBV27 and TRBJ1-2, with TRBD1 as a possible D gene (5 bases). This CDR3 is 14 amino acids long. Deletions cut 7 bases from V and 8 bases from J, with 20 bases between. Germline V gene lookup returns CDR1 MNHEY and CDR2 SMNVEV (reference sequence). The CDR3 is CASKPYLDAGGYTF. The CDR3 bases are TGTGCCAGCAAACCTTATCTAGATGCAGGGGGCTACACCTTC.

This clone was seen a handful of times. V gene TRBV10-1 combines with J gene TRBJ2-3, with TRBD2 as a possible D gene (6 bases). The CDR3 runs 14 residues. V gave up 5 bases and J gave up 0 bases, with 9 bases separating them. CDR1 is WNHNN and CDR2 is SYGVQD in the germline V gene (reference sequence). The CDR3 here is CASSLAVSTDTQYF. The CDR3 nucleotides are TGCGCCAGCAGTTTAGCGGTTAGCACAGATACGCAGTATTTT.

Only a few counts were recorded for this clone. The V gene is TRBV29-1, the J gene TRBJ2-1; 10 positions match TRBD2. The germline V gene encodes CDR1 SQVTM and CDR2 ANQGSEA. The CDR3 loop spans 14 amino acids. V shed 5 bases, J shed 6 bases, and the junction held 7 bases outside the gene matches. The CDR3 region is CSVPSGREFNEQFF. The CDR3 region has the DNA TGCAGCGTTCCTAGCGGGAGAGAGTTCAATGAGCAGTTCTTC.

J is TRBJ2-7 and V is TRBV7-7, with TRBD2 matching 14 bases. Germline CDR1 and CDR2: SSHAT and FNYEAQ (reference sequence). Trimming took 5 bases from V and 6 from J; bases not matched to a gene: 6. CDR3 length: 15 amino acids. The CDR3 DNA reads as TGTGCCAGCAGCACGGGACTAGCGGGAGCGGGCGAGCAGTACTTC. Its translation is CASSTGLAGAGEQYF.

This clone ranks as medium-sized. The chain recombines TRBV6-1 with TRBJ1-5; a weak D match, TRBD1 (5 bases). The CDR3 loop spans 16 amino acids. The germline V gene has CDR1 MNHNS and CDR2 SASEGT. Trimming pared 0 bases from V and 2 bases from J, leaving 11 bases between. The CDR3 here is CASSEAAGSGNQPQHF. As DNA, the CDR3 is TGTGCCAGCAGTGAAGCGGCAGGGTCGGGCAATCAGCCCCAGCATTTT.

The CDR3 spells CASSPHQGADQPQHF. CDR3 bases: TGTGCCAGCTCACCTCATCAGGGGGCAGATCAGCCCCAGCATTTT. The rearrangement uses TRBV18 and TRBJ1-5; 8 nucleotides line up with TRBD1. Germline CDR1 reads KGHSH; CDR2 reads LQKENI. The CDR3 is 15 residues long. The ends lost 3 bases at V and 5 bases at J; junction bases unmatched: 6.

This chain joins TRBV6-5 and TRBJ2-7, with D perhaps matching TRBD1 (6 bases). V was clipped by 3 bases and J by 3 bases, with 12 bases between them. The CDR3 has 14 amino acids. Germline V CDR1 and CDR2: MNHEY, SVGAGI. The CDR3 protein is CASSYYRDNYEQYF. CDR3 in DNA: TGTGCCAGCAGTTATTACCGGGACAACTACGAGCAGTACTTC.

The chain recombines TRBV10-2 with TRBJ2-2; TRBD2 matches 14 bases. The CDR3 contains 15 residues. Germline V gives CDR1 WSHSY, CDR2 SAAADI. Losses at the gene ends were 4 bases for V and 6 bases for J; bases not matched to a gene: 1. The CDR3 bases are TGCGCCAGCAGTGCGGGACTAGCGGGAGCCGGGGAGCTGTTTTTT. The encoded protein is CASSAGLAGAGELFF.